Shown below are 30 T cell receptor beta chains from a single sample sequenced in a study of control samples from healthy donors and cancer patients. The assay was immunoSEQ multiplex PCR, and TCRdb's table has in-frame clones only and misses some. The data show 150,000 to 200,000 clones, with around 89% seen just once and 1.2% to 1.5% held by the top ten. Sequencing was performed on blood. The receptors come from a woman between 45 and 65 years old in good health.

The V gene is TRBV6-5, the J gene TRBJ1-1; D gene uncertain. Germline loops: CDR1 MNHEY, CDR2 SVGAGI. The V end was cut by 8 bases, the J end by 1 base, with 11 bases between. The CDR3 has 13 residues. CDR3 bases: TGTGCCAGCGACCGGCGGCAGAACACTGAAGCTTTCTTT. Translated: CASDRRQNTEAFF.

This rearrangement joins TRBV9 to TRBJ2-3; 9 bases align to TRBD1. The V segment lost 3 bases and the J segment 2 bases; nucleotides outside the gene matches: 7. Germline V lookup: CDR1 SGDLS, CDR2 YYNGEE. The CDR3 totals 16 residues. The CDR3 reads CASSERRTGATDTQYF. CDR3 sequence (DNA): TGTGCCAGCAGCGAACGGAGGACAGGGGCCACAGATACGCAGTATTTT.

The gene calls are TRBV7-9 and TRBJ1-4; D perhaps matches TRBD1 (6 bases). Trimming pared 5 bases from V and 8 bases from J, leaving 9 bases between. Germline V CDR1 and CDR2: SEHNR, FQNEAQ (reference sequence). CDR3 length: 12 amino acids. DNA for the CDR3: TGTGCCAGCAGCATTGGACAGGAAAAACTGTTTTTT. Translating gives CASSIGQEKLFF.

This clone was counted once. This chain joins TRBV21-1 and TRBJ2-7; TRBD1 reflects the table's D call only, with no check against the DNA. TRBV21-1 is labeled a pseudogene. The CDR3 runs to 16 residues. The CDR3 DNA reads as TGTGCCAGCAGCAAAAGTGGGACAGGGGGAAACGACGAGCAGTACTTC. Residues: CASSKSGTGGNDEQYF.

This chain uses TRBV19 with TRBJ2-7; 8 bases line up with TRBD1. V lost 6 bases and J lost 5; bases outside the gene matches: 12. This CDR3 has 15 amino acids. CDR1 LNHDA and CDR2 SQIVND come from the germline V gene (reference sequence). The DNA of the CDR3 is TGTGCCAGTAGCACCGTGTGGACAGGGCGGAACGAGCAGTACTTC. Translating it yields CASSTVWTGRNEQYF.

CDR3 sequence reads: CASSPPVNEKLFF. CDR3 bases: TGTGCCAGCTCACCACCGGTCAATGAAAAACTGTTTTTT. The chain has TRBV18 and TRBJ1-4; D not certain. Trimming took 0 bases from V and 5 from J, leaving 4 bases between them. Germline V lookup: CDR1 KGHSH, CDR2 LQKENI. This CDR3 comprises 13 residues.

V is TRBV19 and J is TRBJ1-6, with 11 bases lining up with TRBD1. The CDR3 runs 14 residues. Germline lookup yields CDR1 LNHDA and CDR2 SQIVND (reference sequence). The trim removed 6 bases at V and 14 bases at J, leaving 9 bases unmatched. This CDR3 is CASRRTGGIEALHF. The CDR3 DNA reads TGTGCCAGTAGGCGGACAGGGGGCATTGAGGCCCTCCACTTT. Variable domain in full (rest from reference TRBV19 and TRBJ1-6): DGGITQSPKYLFRKEGQNVTLSCEQNLNHDAMYWYRQDPGQGLRLIYYSQIVNDFQKGDIAEGYSVSREKKESFPLTVTSAQKNPTAFYLCASRRTGGIEALHFGNGTRLTVT.

J is TRBJ1-2 and V is TRBV4-3; D gene ambiguous. Trimming stripped 2 bases from V and 8 bases from J, with 12 bases between. Germline loops: CDR1 LGHNA, CDR2 YSLEER. The CDR3 length is 13 residues. CDR3 loop: CASSQRRVDGYTF. The CDR3 bases are TGCGCCAGCAGCCAACGCCGGGTGGACGGCTACACCTTC.

This sequence joins TRBV6-2 or TRBV6-3 and TRBJ2-3; 12 bases align to TRBD2. There are 16 residues in the CDR3. Germline V gives CDR1 MNHEY, CDR2 SVGEGT. V lost 6 bases, J lost 4 bases, and 8 bases stayed unmatched. CDR3 sequence: CASSKLAGGFPDTQYF. The CDR3 DNA is TGTGCCAGCAGCAAACTAGCGGGGGGTTTCCCAGATACGCAGTATTTT.

The gene calls are TRBV28 and TRBJ1-3; D possibly corresponds to TRBD1 (5 bases). Between the trimmed V and J ends, which lost 2 bases and 0 bases, there was a span of 14 bases. The CDR3 is 17 residues long. CDR1 and CDR2 from the germline V gene are MDHEN and SYDVKM. The CDR3 DNA reads TGTGCCAGCAGTTTACCGCTGGGGGTAAGCTCTGGAAACACCATATATTTT. Translation: CASSLPLGVSSGNTIYF.

CDR3 protein: CASSVWSVSGQIFANEKLFF. The CDR3 DNA reads TGTGCCAGCAGCGTGTGGAGTGTTTCGGGACAGATCTTCGCTAATGAAAAACTGTTTTTT. V and J are TRBV5-5 and TRBJ1-4, with 7 bases identical to TRBD1. The CDR3 covers 20 residues. From germline, CDR1 is SGHKS and CDR2 YYEKEE (reference sequence). Trimming removed 4 bases from V and 3 bases from J; junction bases left unmatched: 21.

J is TRBJ1-1 and V is TRBV28, with D perhaps TRBD1 (6 bases). The CDR3 is 15 residues long. Germline V lookup: CDR1 MDHEN, CDR2 SYDVKM. Between the trimmed V and J ends, which lost 3 bases and 2 bases, there was a span of 13 bases. In DNA form, the CDR3 reads TGTGCCAGCAGTTTGAAGAGACAGGTCAACACTGAAGCTTTCTTT. It translates to CASSLKRQVNTEAFF.

The V gene is TRBV6-5, the J gene TRBJ2-2; D is tentatively TRBD1 or TRBD2 (5 bases each). CDR1 is MNHEY, CDR2 SVGAGI, per germline. Trimming cost V 8 bases and J 3 bases, with 13 bases left between them. The CDR3 is 14 residues long. For the CDR3, the DNA is TGTGCCAGCCGGGACGAGGAGTACACCGGGGAGCTGTTTTTT. Its translation is CASRDEEYTGELFF.

This chain joins TRBV28 and TRBJ1-1, with D possibly matching TRBD1 (5 bases). Per germline, CDR1 MDHEN and CDR2 SYDVKM. CDR3 size: 14 residues. V was pared by 7 bases and J by 5 bases, with 17 bases between. The CDR3, as DNA: TGTGCCAGCATTTCGGGGGTGGTAGGGACTGAAGCTTTCTTT. Translation: CASISGVVGTEAFF.

Concerning this clone: The germline gene is not matched at one end of the junction; a read error may be the cause. The chain carries TRBV7-7 and TRBJ2-7; 11 bases match TRBD2. The CDR3 covers 15 residues. The germline CDR1 and CDR2 sequences are SSHAT and FNYEAQ (reference sequence). CDR3 sequence reads: CASSLFSGRAYEQYF. The CDR3 region has the DNA TGTGCTAGCAGCTTGTTTAGCGGGAGGGCCTACGAGCAGTACTTC.

The chain recombines TRBV30 with TRBJ2-1; D perhaps matches TRBD2 (7 bases). Germline V gene data show CDR1 as GTSNPN and CDR2 as SVGIG (reference sequence). V was clipped by 4 bases and J by 5 bases, with 18 bases between them. This CDR3 comprises 15 residues. The CDR3 protein is CAWTKAGAVNNEQFF. In nucleotides, the CDR3 is TGTGCCTGGACGAAGGCGGGGGCGGTAAACAATGAGCAGTTCTTC.

V and J are TRBV9 and TRBJ1-6, with D maybe TRBD1 (6 bases). The V gene lost 4 bases and the J gene lost 6 bases, with 14 bases spanning the gap. The V gene's germline CDR1 is SGDLS and CDR2 YYNGEE. The CDR3 has 15 amino acids. DNA of the CDR3: TGTGCCAGCAGCCCAGGGGTGGCCAGTAATTCACCCCTCCACTTT. Translating it yields CASSPGVASNSPLHF. The full variable domain, completed using reference TRBV9 and TRBJ1-6, is DSGVTQTPKHLITATGQRVTLRCSPRSGDLSVYWYQQSLDQGLQFLIQYYNGEERAKGNILERFSAQQFPDLHSELNLSSLELGDSALYFCASSPGVASNSPLHFGNGTRLTVT.

The V gene is TRBV10-3, the J gene TRBJ1-1; 8 nucleotides line up with TRBD1. The germline V gene has CDR1 ENHRY and CDR2 SYGVKD. The junction had 7 bases not matched to a gene; V was cut back by 4 bases and J by 3 bases. The CDR3 spans 15 residues. For the CDR3, the DNA is TGTGCCATCAGTGCGCAGGGGGCGCGGGACACTGAAGCTTTCTTT. It yields the protein CAISAQGARDTEAFF.

The chain employs TRBV5-1 and TRBJ2-3; the D is unclear. Trimming took 0 bases from V and 2 from J, leaving 10 bases between them. Germline CDR1 and CDR2: SGHRS and YFSETQ. CDR3 length: 15 residues. The DNA for the CDR3 is TGCGCCAGCAGCTTGGCCCTAGGGTTCACAGATACGCAGTATTTT. Translation gives CASSLALGFTDTQYF.

The chain is built from TRBV19 and TRBJ1-1, with 8 positions matching TRBD1. This CDR3 spans 15 amino acids. V shed 2 bases and J 1 base; nucleotides not matched to a gene: 3. Looked up from germline, CDR1 is LNHDA and CDR2 is SQIVND (reference sequence). CDR3 in amino acids: CASSITGTGNTEAFF. The DNA of the CDR3 is TGTGCCAGTAGTATAACCGGGACAGGGAACACTGAAGCTTTCTTT.

The genes are TRBV3-1 (or the pseudogene TRBV3-2) and TRBJ2-1; D may be TRBD2 (6 bases). The CDR3 is 15 residues long. Germline CDR1 is LGHDT and CDR2 is YNNKEL (reference sequence). V lost 4 bases and J 2 bases, leaving 12 bases between the germline ends. The CDR3 here is CASSLRDSPYNEQFF. As DNA, the CDR3 is TGTGCCAGCAGCCTTCGGGACTCTCCCTACAATGAGCAGTTCTTC.

The V and J genes are TRBV28 and TRBJ1-2; possible D gene TRBD1, 6 bases. Trimming pared 2 bases from V and 3 bases from J, leaving 10 bases between. There are 14 residues in the CDR3. CDR1 is MDHEN, CDR2 SYDVKM, per germline. The DNA for the CDR3 is TGTGCCAGCAGTTTAGGGGGCTCTGACTATGGCTACACCTTC. Amino acid sequence: CASSLGGSDYGYTF.

This clone appeared a single time. The gene calls are TRBV11-3 and TRBJ2-2, with D unclear. The V gene's germline CDR1 is SGHNT and CDR2 YENEEA. This CDR3 contains 14 residues. Trimming left V 0 bases short and J 6 bases short, with 8 bases between. The CDR3 nucleotides read TGTGCCAGCAGCTTAGATCTAGTAGCCGGGGAGCTGTTTTTT. This gives the protein CASSLDLVAGELFF.

The CDR3 spells CASSQELGDWQPQHF. CDR3 DNA: TGCGCCAGCAGCCAAGAACTGGGGGATTGGCAGCCCCAGCATTTT. This rearrangement joins TRBV4-3 to TRBJ1-5; D possibly corresponds to TRBD1 (5 bases). The germline CDR1 and CDR2 sequences are LGHNA and YSLEER. Trimming took off 0 bases at V and 7 bases at J, with 13 bases between the two ends. The CDR3 sequence is 15 residues long.

In this sample, this clone turned up a few times. This chain uses TRBV7-9 with TRBJ2-7; D might be TRBD1 (6 bases). V dropped 5 bases and J dropped 2 bases, with 16 bases sitting between them. This CDR3 spans 15 amino acids. Germline V CDR1 and CDR2: SEHNR, FQNEAQ (reference sequence). The CDR3 loop reads CASSGRGTQTYEQYF. CDR3 nucleotide sequence: TGTGCCAGCAGCGGAAGGGGGACACAGACCTACGAGCAGTACTTC.

This chain joins TRBV28 and TRBJ1-5, with a possible D match to TRBD1 (6 bases). This CDR3 is built from 15 residues. V dropped 3 bases and J dropped 3 bases, with 12 bases sitting between them. Germline loops: CDR1 MDHEN, CDR2 SYDVKM. The CDR3 DNA follows: TGTGCCAGCAGTTTCCAGAGGACAGTCAATCAGCCCCAGCATTTT. Its translation is CASSFQRTVNQPQHF.

This chain links TRBV5-6 with TRBJ1-2; 10 bases agree with TRBD1. The CDR3 has 14 residues. Germline V gives CDR1 SGHDT, CDR2 YYEEEE. The V gene end was trimmed by 7 bases and the J gene end by 4 bases; junction bases not matched to a gene: 7. In DNA form, the CDR3 reads TGTGCCAGCGGCCGGGACAGGGGTCCCTATGGCTACACCTTC. Translation gives CASGRDRGPYGYTF.

The chain has TRBV28 and TRBJ1-5; the match to TRBD1 covers 8 bases. CDR3 size: 13 residues. Germline assignment: CDR1 MDHEN and CDR2 SYDVKM. J was trimmed by 7 bases and V by 6 bases; bases with no gene match: 5. The CDR3 coding sequence is TGTGCCAGCAGACGGGGACAGGACCAGCCCCAGCATTTT. It translates to CASRRGQDQPQHF.

This clone was detected only once. The chain combines TRBV7-8 with TRBJ2-2, with D tentatively TRBD1 (6 bases). The germline V and J ends were trimmed by 5 bases and 7 bases, with 14 bases remaining between them. The CDR3 covers 14 residues. The germline V gene encodes CDR1 SGHVS and CDR2 FQNEAQ. CDR3 loop: CASSPGQPHGELFF. In DNA, the CDR3 is TGTGCCAGCAGCCCCGGACAGCCACACGGGGAGCTGTTTTTT.

The gene calls are TRBV4-1 and TRBJ2-1, with 14 positions matching TRBD2. CDR3 size: 16 residues. Germline CDR1 and CDR2: MGHRA and YSYEKL. J lost 4 bases, V lost 1 base, and 0 bases had no gene match. DNA of the CDR3: TGCGCCAGCAGCCAAGGACTAGCGGGGGGGTACAATGAGCAGTTCTTC. Its translation is CASSQGLAGGYNEQFF.